The sequence of this T cell receptor (beta chain) was determined in a study of cytomegalovirus exposure and HLA in healthy donors. The V and J ends lost 6 bases and 0 bases respectively, with 15 bases between them. CDR3 length: 16 amino acids. Germline loops: CDR1 SNHLY, CDR2 FYNNEI. PCR amplification relied on 60 Vbeta primers (plus 13 Jbeta primers). The assay was immunoSEQ multiplex PCR, and TCRdb's table has in-frame clones only and misses some. The sample includes some 190,000 clones, over 60% seen only once; the top ten take around 1.5%. The TCR originated in a man between 18 and 29 years old in good health and CMV-seronegative. The material sequenced was PBMCs. The chain recombines TRBV2 with TRBJ1-5; possibly TRBD1 for D (6 bases). The CDR3 region is CASSRNRELSNQPQHF. Written as DNA, the CDR3 is TGTGCCAGCAGCCGGAACAGGGAGCTTAGCAATCAGCCCCAGCATTTT.